This note documents a single T cell receptor beta chain sequence. This record comes from a study of OX40 agonist ivuxolimab in advanced cancers. About the study: Dosing consisted of intravenous ivuxolimab at 0.01 to 10 mg/kg every 2 weeks.

The CDR3 is 16 amino acids. V lost 0 bases to trimming and J lost 7 bases, with 13 bases between them. Germline V gives CDR1 MGHRA, CDR2 YSYEKL. The protocol was immunoSEQ multiplex PCR, while the TCRdb copy is restricted to in-frame clones and leaves out a portion. The sample holds about 86,000 clones, roughly 87% seen once. V usage is TRBV4-1 and J usage is TRBJ2-6; D perhaps matches TRBD2 (6 bases). The sequencing here drew on CD4+ or CD8+ T cells sorted from blood, taken in a trial of the OX40 agonist ivuxolimab. This TCR was recovered from an adult with an advanced solid tumor such as melanoma, head and neck, liver or kidney cancer. CDR3 bases: TGCGCCAGCAGCCAAGATCAAGGAGGGGTAGCCAACGTCCTGACTTTC. Encoded protein: CASSQDQGGVANVLTF.